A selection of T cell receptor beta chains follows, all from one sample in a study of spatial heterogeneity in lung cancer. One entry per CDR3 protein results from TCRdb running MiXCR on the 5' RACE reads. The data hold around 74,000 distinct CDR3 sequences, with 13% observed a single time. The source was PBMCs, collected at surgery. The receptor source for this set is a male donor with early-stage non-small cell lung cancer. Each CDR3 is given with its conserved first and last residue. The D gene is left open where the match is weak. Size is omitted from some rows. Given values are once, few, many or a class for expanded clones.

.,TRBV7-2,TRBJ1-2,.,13,TGTGCCAGCAGCCAGGGACGGTTCTATGGCTACACCTTC,CASSQGRFYGYTF
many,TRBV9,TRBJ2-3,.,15,TGTGCCAGCAGCGTAGGTGGCCGCCGCACAGATACGCAGTATTTT,CASSVGGRRTDTQYF
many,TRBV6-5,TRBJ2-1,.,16,TGTGCCAGCAGTTACGAGGGCGGTCGCTCCTACAATGAGCAGTTCTTC,CASSYEGGRSYNEQFF
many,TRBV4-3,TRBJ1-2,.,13,TGCGCCAGCAGCCAAGACCGTAGCTATGGCTACACCTTC,CASSQDRSYGYTF
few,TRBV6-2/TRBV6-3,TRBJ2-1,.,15,TGTGCCAGCAGTTACGACACGACCTCCTACAATGAGCAGTTCTTC,CASSYDTTSYNEQFF
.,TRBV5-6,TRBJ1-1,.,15,TGTGCCAGCAGCCTGTGGACAGTGATGAACACTGAAGCTTTCTTT,CASSLWTVMNTEAFF
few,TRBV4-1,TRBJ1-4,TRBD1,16,TGCGCCAGCAGCCAAGATAGGGCAGGGGGCGGTGAAAAACTGTTTTTT,CASSQDRAGGGEKLFF
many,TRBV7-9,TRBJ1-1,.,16,TGTGCCAGCAGCTTAGGCACACCCGGGGCCTACACTGAAGCTTTCTTT,CASSLGTPGAYTEAFF
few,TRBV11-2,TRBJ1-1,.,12,TGTGCCAGCAGCGCCCGGACGTCTGAAGCTTTCTTT,CASSARTSEAFF
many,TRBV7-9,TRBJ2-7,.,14,TGTGCCAGCAGCTTCGCAGGGAGCTCCTACGAGCAGTACTTC,CASSFAGSSYEQYF
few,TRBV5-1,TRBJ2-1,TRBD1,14,TGCGCCAGCAGCCTCGGGACAGGGGATAATGAGCAGTTCTTC,CASSLGTGDNEQFF
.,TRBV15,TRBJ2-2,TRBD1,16,TGTGCCACCAGCAAACCGGGACAGTCGCTCACCGGGGAGCTGTTTTTT,CATSKPGQSLTGELFF
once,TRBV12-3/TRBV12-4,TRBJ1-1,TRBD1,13,TGTGCCAGCAGTAAGACAGGGGCTACTGAAGCTTTCTTT,CASSKTGATEAFF
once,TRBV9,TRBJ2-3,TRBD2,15,TGTGCCAGCAGCGCCGCTAGCGGGAGCACAGATACGCAGTATTTT,CASSAASGSTDTQYF
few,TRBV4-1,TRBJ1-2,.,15,TGCGCCAGCAGCCACGCCCCGGGGGGAAGCTATGGCTACACCTTC,CASSHAPGGSYGYTF
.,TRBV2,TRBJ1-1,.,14,TGTGCCAGCGCCCGAGGGGGGTTGAACACTGAAGCTTTCTTT,CASARGGLNTEAFF
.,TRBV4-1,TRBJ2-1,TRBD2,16,TGCGCCAGCAGCCAACGAGAAGGACTAGCCTACAATGAGCAGTTCTTC,CASSQREGLAYNEQFF
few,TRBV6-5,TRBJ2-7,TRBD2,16,TGTGCCAGCAGTCGACGAGCGGGAGAGGGGTCTAGCGAGCAGTACTTC,CASSRRAGEGSSEQYF
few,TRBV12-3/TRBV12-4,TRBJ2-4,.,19,TGTGCCAGCAGTTTTTCTGTCTGGGGAGCGGGCCTGGCCAAAAACATTCAGTACTTC,CASSFSVWGAGLAKNIQYF
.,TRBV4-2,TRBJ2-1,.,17,TGTGCCAGCAGCCAAGATAGAAGCGGGTCAGACCACAATGAGCAGTTCTTC,CASSQDRSGSDHNEQFF
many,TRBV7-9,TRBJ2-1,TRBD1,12,TGTGCCAGCAGCTCGACAGGGGAGGAGCAGTTCTTC,CASSSTGEEQFF
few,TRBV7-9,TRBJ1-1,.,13,TGTGCCAGCAGCCCGGGGACACGCTCTGAAGCTTTCTTT,CASSPGTRSEAFF
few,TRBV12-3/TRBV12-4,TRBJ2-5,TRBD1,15,TGTGCCAGCAGTTTAACAGGGGGCATCCGAGAGACCCAGTACTTC,CASSLTGGIRETQYF
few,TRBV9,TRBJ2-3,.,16,TGTGCCAGCAGCGTAACGACAGACGCGGTAGGGACTACGCAGTATTTT,CASSVTTDAVGTTQYF
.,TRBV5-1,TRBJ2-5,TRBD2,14,TGCGCCAGCAGCTTGGCCACTAGCGAGGAGACCCAGTACTTC,CASSLATSEETQYF
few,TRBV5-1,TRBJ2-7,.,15,TGCGCCAGCAGCTCAGACCCAGTAGGAGTCTACGAGCAGTACTTC,CASSSDPVGVYEQYF
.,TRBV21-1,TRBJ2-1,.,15,TGTGCCAGCAGCAAAGGAGGGGCCCTCGACAATGAGCAGTTCTTC,CASSKGGALDNEQFF
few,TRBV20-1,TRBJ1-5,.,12,TGCAGTGCTGGAGGGGGATTAGGGCCCCAGCATTTT,CSAGGGLGPQHF
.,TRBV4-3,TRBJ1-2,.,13,TGCGCCAGCAGCCAGGGAACTGACTATGGCTACACCTTC,CASSQGTDYGYTF
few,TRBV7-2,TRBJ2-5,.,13,TGTGCCAGCAGCTTAGAATTACGGAGAACCCAGTACTTC,CASSLELRRTQYF
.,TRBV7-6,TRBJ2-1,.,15,TGTGCCAGCAGCTTAGGAGGACAGTCTTACAATGAGCAGTTCTTC,CASSLGGQSYNEQFF
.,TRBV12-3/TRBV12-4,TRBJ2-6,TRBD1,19,TGTGCCAGCAACCCTAGCGGACAGGGGTTTTTCTCTGGGGCCAACGTCCTGACTTTC,CASNPSGQGFFSGANVLTF
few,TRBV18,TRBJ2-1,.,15,TGTGCCAGCTCACTGGACGGGAGTTCCTACAATGAGCAGTTCTTC,CASSLDGSSYNEQFF
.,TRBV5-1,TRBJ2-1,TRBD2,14,TGCGCCAGCAAGGGGCTAGCGGGCTACAATGAGCAGTTCTTC,CASKGLAGYNEQFF
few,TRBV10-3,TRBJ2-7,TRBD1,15,TGTGCCATCACTTCAGGACAGGGGGCTTTTGTCGAGCAGTACTTC,CAITSGQGAFVEQYF
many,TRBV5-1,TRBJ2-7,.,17,TGCGCCAGCAGCTTGACTGACTCAGGGGCCCTCCCCTACGAGCAGTACTTC,CASSLTDSGALPYEQYF
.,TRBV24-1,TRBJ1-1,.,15,TGTGCCACCAGTGGCCACGGCCAGGGGAACACTGAAGCTTTCTTT,CATSGHGQGNTEAFF
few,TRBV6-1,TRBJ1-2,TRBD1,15,TGTGCCAGCAGTGCTGACCGGGACAGGCCCTATGGCTACACCTTC,CASSADRDRPYGYTF
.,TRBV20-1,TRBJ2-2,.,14,TGCAGTGCTCCCGGCAGCGCGAACACCGGGGAGCTGTTTTTT,CSAPGSANTGELFF
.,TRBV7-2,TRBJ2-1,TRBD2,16,TGTGCCAGCAGCGCTGCCGGGACTAGCTCCTACAATGAGCAGTTCTTC,CASSAAGTSSYNEQFF